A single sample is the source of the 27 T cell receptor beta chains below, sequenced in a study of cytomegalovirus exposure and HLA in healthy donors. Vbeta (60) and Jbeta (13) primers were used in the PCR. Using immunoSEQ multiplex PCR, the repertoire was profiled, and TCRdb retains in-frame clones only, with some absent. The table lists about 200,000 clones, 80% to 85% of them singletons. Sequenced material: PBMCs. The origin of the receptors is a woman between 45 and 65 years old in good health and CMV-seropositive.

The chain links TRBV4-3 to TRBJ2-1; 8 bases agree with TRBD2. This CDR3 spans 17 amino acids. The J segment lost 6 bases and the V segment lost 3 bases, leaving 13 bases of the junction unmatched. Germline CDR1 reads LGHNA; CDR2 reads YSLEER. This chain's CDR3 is CASSQNPGLGASNEQFF. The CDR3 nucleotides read TGCGCCAGCAGCCAGAACCCGGGACTAGGGGCTAGCAATGAGCAGTTCTTC.

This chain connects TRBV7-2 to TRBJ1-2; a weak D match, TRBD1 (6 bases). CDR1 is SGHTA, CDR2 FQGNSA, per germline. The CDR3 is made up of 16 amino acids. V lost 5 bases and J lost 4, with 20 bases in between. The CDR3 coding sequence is TGTGCCAGCAGCCCTCCAATGGGGGCGCGTGTCTATGGCTACACCTTC. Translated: CASSPPMGARVYGYTF.

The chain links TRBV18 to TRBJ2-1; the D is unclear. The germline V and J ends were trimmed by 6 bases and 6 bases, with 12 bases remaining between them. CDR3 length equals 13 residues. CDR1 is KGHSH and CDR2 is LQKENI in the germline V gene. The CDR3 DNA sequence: TGTGCCAGCTCCCCGGCGCTAGGCAATGAGCAGTTCTTC. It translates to CASSPALGNEQFF.

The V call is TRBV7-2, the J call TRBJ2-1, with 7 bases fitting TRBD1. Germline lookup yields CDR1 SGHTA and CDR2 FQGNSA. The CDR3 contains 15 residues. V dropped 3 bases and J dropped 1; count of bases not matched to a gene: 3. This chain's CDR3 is CASSFTGVSYNEQFF. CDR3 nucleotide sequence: TGTGCCAGCAGCTTTACAGGGGTTTCCTACAATGAGCAGTTCTTC.

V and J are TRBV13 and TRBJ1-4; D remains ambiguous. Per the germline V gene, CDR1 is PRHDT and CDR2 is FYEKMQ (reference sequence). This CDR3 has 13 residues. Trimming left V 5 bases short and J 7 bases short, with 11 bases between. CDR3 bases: TGTGCCAGCAGCCACACCCACAGTGAAAAACTGTTTTTT. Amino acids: CASSHTHSEKLFF.

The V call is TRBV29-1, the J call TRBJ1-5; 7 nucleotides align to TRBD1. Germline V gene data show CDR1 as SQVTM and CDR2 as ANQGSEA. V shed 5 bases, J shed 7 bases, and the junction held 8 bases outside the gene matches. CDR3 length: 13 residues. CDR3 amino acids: CSVSGGPGQPQHF. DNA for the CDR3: TGCAGCGTTTCAGGGGGGCCTGGGCAGCCCCAGCATTTT.

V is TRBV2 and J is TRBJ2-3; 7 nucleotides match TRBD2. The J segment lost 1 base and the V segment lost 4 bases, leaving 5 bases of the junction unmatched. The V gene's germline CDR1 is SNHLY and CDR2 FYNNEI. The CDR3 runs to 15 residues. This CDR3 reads CASSVVLAGTDTQYF. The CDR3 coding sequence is TGTGCCAGCAGTGTAGTCCTAGCGGGCACAGATACGCAGTATTTT.

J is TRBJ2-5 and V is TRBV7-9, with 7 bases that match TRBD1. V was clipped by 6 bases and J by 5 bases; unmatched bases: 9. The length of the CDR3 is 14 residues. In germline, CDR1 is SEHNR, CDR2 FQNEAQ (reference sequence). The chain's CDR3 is CASSPDRDRETQYF. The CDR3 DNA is TGTGCCAGCAGTCCCGACAGGGATCGGGAGACCCAGTACTTC.

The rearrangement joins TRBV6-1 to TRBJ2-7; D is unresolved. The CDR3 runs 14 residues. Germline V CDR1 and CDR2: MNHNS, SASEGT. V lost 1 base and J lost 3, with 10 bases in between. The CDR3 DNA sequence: TGTGCCAGCAGTGAAGATAACATTGTCTACGAGCAGTACTTC. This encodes CASSEDNIVYEQYF.

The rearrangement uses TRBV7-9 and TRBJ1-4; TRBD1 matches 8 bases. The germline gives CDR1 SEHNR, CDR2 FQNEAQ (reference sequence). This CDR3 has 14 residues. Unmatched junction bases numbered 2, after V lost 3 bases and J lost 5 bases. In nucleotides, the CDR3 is TGTGCCAGCAGCTTGCGGACAGGGAATGAAAAACTGTTTTTT. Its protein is CASSLRTGNEKLFF.

CDR3: CASSFGTGRSAFF. The CDR3 nucleotides are TGTGCCAGCAGTTTCGGGACAGGGCGTAGTGCTTTCTTT. The genes are TRBV28 and TRBJ1-1, with 9 nucleotides matching TRBD1. CDR3 size: 13 residues. CDR1 MDHEN and CDR2 SYDVKM come from the germline V gene. V lost 3 bases and J lost 11; bases outside the gene matches: 7.

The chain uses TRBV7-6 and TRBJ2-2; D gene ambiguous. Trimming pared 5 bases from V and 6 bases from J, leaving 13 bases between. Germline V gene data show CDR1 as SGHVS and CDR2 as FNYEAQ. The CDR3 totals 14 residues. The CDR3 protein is CASSLSLVAGELFF. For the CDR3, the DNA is TGTGCCAGCAGCCTTTCGCTAGTTGCCGGGGAGCTGTTTTTT.

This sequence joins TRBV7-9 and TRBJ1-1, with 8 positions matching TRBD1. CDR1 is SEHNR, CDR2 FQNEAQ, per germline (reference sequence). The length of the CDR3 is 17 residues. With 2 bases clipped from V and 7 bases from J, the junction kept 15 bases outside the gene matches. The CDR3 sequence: CASSLKGSGTGDFEAFF. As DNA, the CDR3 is TGTGCCAGCAGCTTAAAAGGGTCCGGGACAGGCGATTTTGAAGCTTTCTTT.

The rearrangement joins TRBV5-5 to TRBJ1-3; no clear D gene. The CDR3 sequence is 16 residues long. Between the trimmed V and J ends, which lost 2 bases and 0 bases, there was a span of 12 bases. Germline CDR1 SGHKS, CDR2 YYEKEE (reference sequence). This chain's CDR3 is CASSFRTDSSGNTIYF. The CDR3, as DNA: TGTGCCAGCAGCTTTCGGACTGATAGCTCTGGAAACACCATATATTTT. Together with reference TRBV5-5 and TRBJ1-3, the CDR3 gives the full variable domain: DAGVTQSPTHLIKTRGQQVTLRCSPISGHKSVSWYQQVLGQGPQFIFQYYEKEERGRGNFPDRFSARQFPNYSSELNVNALLLGDSALYLCASSFRTDSSGNTIYFGEGSWLTVV.

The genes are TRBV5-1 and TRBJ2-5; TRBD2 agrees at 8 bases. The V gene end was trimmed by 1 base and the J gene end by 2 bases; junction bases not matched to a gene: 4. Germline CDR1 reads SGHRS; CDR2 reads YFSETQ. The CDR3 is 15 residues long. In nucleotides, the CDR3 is TGCGCCAGCAGCTTGTACCAGCGGGAGCAAGAGACCCAGTACTTC. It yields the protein CASSLYQREQETQYF.

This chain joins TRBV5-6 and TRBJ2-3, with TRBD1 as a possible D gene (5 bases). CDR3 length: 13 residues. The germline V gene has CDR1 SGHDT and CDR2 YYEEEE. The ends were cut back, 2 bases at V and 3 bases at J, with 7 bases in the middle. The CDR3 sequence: CASSFQGTDTQYF. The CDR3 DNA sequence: TGTGCCAGCAGCTTCCAGGGAACAGATACGCAGTATTTT.

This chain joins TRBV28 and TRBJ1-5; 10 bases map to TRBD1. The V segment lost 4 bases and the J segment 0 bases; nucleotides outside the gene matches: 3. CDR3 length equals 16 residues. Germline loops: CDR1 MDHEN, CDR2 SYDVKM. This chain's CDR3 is CASSSDRGLSNQPQHF. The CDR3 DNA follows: TGTGCCAGCAGTTCCGACAGGGGGCTTAGCAATCAGCCCCAGCATTTT.

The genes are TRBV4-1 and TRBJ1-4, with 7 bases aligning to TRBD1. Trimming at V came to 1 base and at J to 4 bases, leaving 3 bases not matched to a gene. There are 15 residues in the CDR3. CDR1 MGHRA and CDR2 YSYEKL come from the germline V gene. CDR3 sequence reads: CASSQGQGFNEKLFF. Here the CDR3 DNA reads TGCGCCAGCAGCCAAGGACAGGGTTTTAATGAAAAACTGTTTTTT.

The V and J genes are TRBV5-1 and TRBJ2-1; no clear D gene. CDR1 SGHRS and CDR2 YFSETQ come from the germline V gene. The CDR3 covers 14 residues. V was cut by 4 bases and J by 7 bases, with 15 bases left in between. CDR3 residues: CASSLRASRNEQFF. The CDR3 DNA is TGCGCCAGCAGCCTCCGAGCCTCGCGGAATGAGCAGTTCTTC.

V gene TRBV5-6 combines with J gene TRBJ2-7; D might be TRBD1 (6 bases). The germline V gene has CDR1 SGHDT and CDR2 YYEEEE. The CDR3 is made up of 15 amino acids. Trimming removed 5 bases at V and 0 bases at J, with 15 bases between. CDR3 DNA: TGTGCCAGCAGGGGGGCTAGGGACAACTCCTACGAGCAGTACTTC. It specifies CASRGARDNSYEQYF.

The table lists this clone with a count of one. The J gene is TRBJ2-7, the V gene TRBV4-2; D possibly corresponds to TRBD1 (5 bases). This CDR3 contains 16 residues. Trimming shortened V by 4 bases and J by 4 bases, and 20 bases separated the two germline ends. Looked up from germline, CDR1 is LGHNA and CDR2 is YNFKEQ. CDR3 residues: CASSPRPPRDGYEQYF. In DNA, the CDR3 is TGTGCCAGCAGCCCCCGGCCCCCCAGGGATGGGTACGAGCAGTACTTC.

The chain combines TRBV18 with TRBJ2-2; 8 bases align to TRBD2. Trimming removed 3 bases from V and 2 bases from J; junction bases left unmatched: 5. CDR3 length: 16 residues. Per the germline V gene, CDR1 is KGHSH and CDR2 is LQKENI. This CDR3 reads CASSPLGGDNTGELFF. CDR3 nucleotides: TGTGCCAGCTCACCCCTCGGGGGGGACAACACCGGGGAGCTGTTTTTT.

Written as DNA, the CDR3 is TGTGCCAGCAACTCCGATCCAGGTGATACGCAGTATTTT. This sequence encodes CASNSDPGDTQYF. The chain uses TRBV5-6 and TRBJ2-3; D is undetermined. Trimming left V 6 bases short and J 6 bases short, with 14 bases between. The CDR3 loop spans 13 amino acids. CDR1 and CDR2 (germline): SGHDT, YYEEEE.

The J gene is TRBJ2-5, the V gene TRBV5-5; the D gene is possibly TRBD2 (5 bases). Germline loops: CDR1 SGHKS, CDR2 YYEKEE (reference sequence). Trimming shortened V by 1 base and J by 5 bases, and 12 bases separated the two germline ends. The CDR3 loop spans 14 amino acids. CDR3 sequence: CASSLTHPGETQYF. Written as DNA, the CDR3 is TGTGCCAGCAGCTTGACACACCCGGGGGAGACCCAGTACTTC.

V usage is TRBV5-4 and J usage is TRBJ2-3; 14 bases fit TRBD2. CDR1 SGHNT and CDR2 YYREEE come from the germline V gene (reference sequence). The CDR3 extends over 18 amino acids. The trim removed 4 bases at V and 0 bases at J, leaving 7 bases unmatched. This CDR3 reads CASSPGTSGGPSTDTQYF. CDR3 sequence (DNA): TGTGCCAGCAGCCCCGGGACTAGCGGGGGCCCTAGCACAGATACGCAGTATTTT.

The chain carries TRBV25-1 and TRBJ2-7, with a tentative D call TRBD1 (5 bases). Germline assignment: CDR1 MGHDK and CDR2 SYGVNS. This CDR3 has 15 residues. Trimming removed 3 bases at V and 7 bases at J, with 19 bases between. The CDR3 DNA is TGTGCCAGCAGTGATCGAAGGGATACAGGACGGGAGCAGTACTTC. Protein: CASSDRRDTGREQYF.

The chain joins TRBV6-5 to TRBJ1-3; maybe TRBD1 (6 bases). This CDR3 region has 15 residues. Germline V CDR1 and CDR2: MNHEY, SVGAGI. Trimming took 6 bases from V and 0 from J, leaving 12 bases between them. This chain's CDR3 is CASSPGQSSGNTIYF. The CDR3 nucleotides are TGTGCCAGCAGCCCCGGACAGAGCTCTGGAAACACCATATATTTT.